The TCR beta chain described here comes from a study of blood T cell repertoires in COVID-19. Whole-study context: The United States, Italy and Spain were the sources of the acute and convalescent COVID-19 samples.

Method: immunoSEQ multiplex PCR; TCRdb's copy keeps in-frame clones and lacks some. The sample consists of some 37,000 clones, 90% of them appearing once. Germline V gene lookup returns CDR1 KGHSH and CDR2 LQKENI. V lost 4 bases to trimming and J lost 2 bases; unmatched junction nucleotides: 10. This CDR3 spans 17 amino acids. The receptor was isolated from a man between 70 and 80 years old with acute or convalescent COVID-19. The genes are TRBV18 and TRBJ1-4; 7 nucleotides line up with TRBD1. Sequencing was done on a sample of peripheral blood. The CDR3 region is CASSQRQGGGTNEKLFF. The CDR3 region has the DNA TGTGCCAGCTCACAACGACAGGGAGGAGGGACTAATGAAAAACTGTTTTTT. Based on the CDR3 plus reference TRBV18 and TRBJ1-4, the full variable domain is NAGVMQNPRHLVRRRGQEARLRCSPMKGHSHVYWYRQLPEEGLKFMVYLQKENIIDESGMPKERFSAEFPKEGPSILRIQQVVRGDSAAYFCASSQRQGGGTNEKLFFGSGTQLSVL.